One and the same sample provided the 29 T cell receptor beta chains below, sequenced in a study of blood T cells in healthy people across ages. PCR was performed a second time for 7 to 11 cycles using a sample-barcoded 5' primer and a J-beta primer mix. TCRdb re-analysed the 5' RACE reads in MiXCR, keeping a single row per CDR3 protein. Here the sample spans 2 million or so distinct CDR3 sequences, less than 50% being singletons. What was sequenced was blood. These receptors were collected from a middle-aged woman in good health.

A word on this clonotype: Compared with germline, one end of the junction differs, possibly owing to a read error. The CDR3 nucleotides are TGCAGTGCTAGAAGGAGCTCTGGGACCAACGTCCTGACTTTC. Protein product: CSARRSSGTNVLTF. The V call is TRBV20-1, the J call TRBJ2-6; no firm D call. CDR3 length: 14 amino acids. The germline V gene encodes CDR1 DFQATT and CDR2 SNEGSKA (reference sequence).

J is TRBJ2-5 and V is TRBV7-9; D perhaps matches TRBD1 (6 bases). Germline V gene data show CDR1 as SEHNR and CDR2 as FQNEAQ (reference sequence). The V gene lost 7 bases and the J gene lost 4 bases, with 19 bases spanning the gap. The CDR3 runs 15 residues. In DNA, the CDR3 is TGTGCCAGCACCTCGGACAGCGCTCACCGAGAGACCCAGTACTTC. Protein: CASTSDSAHRETQYF.

The CDR3 reads CASSMGTTSDPCNVNEQFF. DNA of the CDR3: TGTGCCAGCAGTATGGGGACGACTAGCGACCCATGTAATGTCAATGAGCAGTTCTTC. The chain is built from TRBV6-2 or TRBV6-3 and TRBJ2-1; 8 bases agree with TRBD2. Looked up from germline, CDR1 is MNHEY and CDR2 is SVGEGT. The length of the CDR3 is 19 residues. The ends lost 5 bases at V and 6 bases at J; junction bases unmatched: 21.

J is TRBJ1-4 and V is TRBV29-1; 10 positions agree with TRBD1. The CDR3 has 11 amino acids. The germline CDR1 and CDR2 sequences are SQVTM and ANQGSEA. V gave up 7 bases and J gave up 16 bases; unmatched junction bases: 9. CDR3 in amino acids: CSALTGGAGFF. CDR3 nucleotide sequence: TGCAGCGCCTTGACAGGGGGCGCCGGGTTTTTT.

V is TRBV7-9 and J is TRBJ1-4, with D possibly matching TRBD1 (6 bases). The CDR3 runs to 15 residues. V was clipped by 1 base and J by 4 bases, with 10 bases between them. CDR1 SEHNR and CDR2 FQNEAQ come from the germline V gene (reference sequence). This CDR3 is CASSLGGAVNEKLFF. In DNA, the CDR3 is TGTGCCAGCAGCTTAGGGGGGGCTGTTAATGAAAAACTGTTTTTT.

V and J are TRBV11-1 and TRBJ2-7, with a tentative D call TRBD1 (5 bases). Trimming removed 5 bases from V and 4 bases from J, with 15 bases in between. The length of the CDR3 is 14 residues. Germline V gene sequence: CDR1 SGHAT, CDR2 FQDESV (reference sequence). Here the CDR3 reads CASSGPGDSYEQYF. The CDR3 region has the DNA TGTGCCAGCAGCGGACCTGGAGACAGTTACGAGCAGTACTTC.

CDR3 loop: CASSHNTNSGANVLTF. CDR3 in DNA: TGTGCCAGCAGCCACAACACGAACTCTGGGGCCAACGTCCTGACTTTC. The rearrangement joins TRBV6-2 or TRBV6-3 to TRBJ2-6; D gene ambiguous. The CDR3 loop spans 16 amino acids. V was cut by 6 bases and J by 0 bases, with 12 bases left in between. Germline V CDR1 and CDR2: MNHEY, SVGEGT.

The chain has TRBV29-1 and TRBJ2-7; 9 bases map to TRBD2. The CDR3 length is 14 residues. The V gene's germline CDR1 is SQVTM and CDR2 ANQGSEA. After removal of 3 bases from V and 2 bases from J, the junction contained 5 bases not matched to a gene. The CDR3 sequence is CSVDGAGGTYEQYF. CDR3 DNA: TGCAGCGTTGACGGCGCGGGGGGGACCTACGAGCAGTACTTC.

The chain's CDR3 is CASSYPAALQFF. CDR3 DNA sequence: TGTGCCAGCAGTTACCCGGCGGCACTCCAGTTCTTC. The chain joins TRBV6-2 or TRBV6-3 to TRBJ2-1; D is uncertain. CDR1 is MNHEY and CDR2 is SVGEGT in the germline V gene. The V end was cut by 2 bases, the J end by 13 bases, with 12 bases between. The CDR3 spans 12 residues.

The chain carries TRBV12-3 or TRBV12-4 and TRBJ1-2; D is possibly TRBD1 (5 bases). The CDR3 runs to 13 residues. The V gene lost 10 bases and the J gene lost 7 bases, with 19 bases spanning the gap. The CDR3 nucleotides read TGTGCCACCAGCGGCAGGGATTCCGGTGGCTACACCTTC. As protein: CATSGRDSGGYTF.

The rearrangement uses TRBV24-1 and TRBJ2-1; 12 nucleotides match TRBD2. Trimming at V came to 0 bases and at J to 7 bases, leaving 9 bases not matched to a gene. CDR3 length: 18 residues. Germline V gene sequence: CDR1 KGHDR, CDR2 SFDVKD. CDR3 sequence: CATSDLGPSGGAVNEQFF. In DNA form, the CDR3 reads TGTGCCACCAGTGATTTGGGACCTAGCGGGGGGGCGGTTAATGAGCAGTTCTTC.

The chain employs TRBV4-1 and TRBJ1-2; TRBD1 aligns across 11 bases. Trimming removed 0 bases from V and 7 bases from J; junction bases left unmatched: 4. Germline V CDR1 and CDR2: MGHRA, YSYEKL. This CDR3 is built from 15 residues. This CDR3 reads CASSQDTDRGLGYTF. As DNA, the CDR3 is TGCGCCAGCAGCCAAGATACGGACAGGGGGCTTGGCTACACCTTC.

This rearrangement joins TRBV25-1 to TRBJ1-1; D is uncertain. The CDR3 length is 14 residues. From germline, CDR1 is MGHDK and CDR2 SYGVNS. The V gene lost 2 bases and the J gene lost 5 bases, with 12 bases spanning the gap. The CDR3 protein is CASSEAGRFTEAFF. DNA for the CDR3: TGTGCCAGCAGTGAAGCTGGGCGGTTTACTGAAGCTTTCTTT.

The CDR3 region is CAIRGDRDNEQFF. CDR3 nucleotides: TGTGCCATCAGGGGCGACAGGGACAATGAGCAGTTCTTC. J is TRBJ2-1 and V is TRBV10-3; 7 nucleotides match TRBD1. The CDR3 is made up of 13 amino acids. With V trimmed by 6 bases and J by 5 bases, 4 bases remained unmatched. Germline V gene lookup returns CDR1 ENHRY and CDR2 SYGVKD.

The chain joins TRBV5-1 to TRBJ2-5; tentatively, D is TRBD1 or TRBD2 (5 bases each). Trimming removed 6 bases from V and 2 bases from J, with 14 bases in between. The CDR3 is 14 residues long. The germline CDR1 and CDR2 sequences are SGHRS and YFSETQ. CDR3 sequence (DNA): TGCGCCAGCACCCCGAGGGGCGAACAAGAGACCCAGTACTTC. It encodes CASTPRGEQETQYF.

This clonotype has a count of ten or more. V usage is TRBV7-2 and J usage is TRBJ2-5; 9 bases fit TRBD1. Trimming removed 4 bases from V and 5 bases from J; junction bases left unmatched: 5. Germline assignment: CDR1 SGHTA and CDR2 FQGNSA. The CDR3 sequence is 14 residues long. The CDR3 sequence: CASSYTGGVETQYF. The CDR3 DNA is TGTGCCAGCAGCTATACAGGGGGCGTGGAGACCCAGTACTTC.

This clonotype occurred a few times. The genes are TRBV7-9 and TRBJ1-5, with 8 nucleotides matching TRBD1. Germline V gene lookup returns CDR1 SEHNR and CDR2 FQNEAQ (reference sequence). Trimming at V came to 5 bases and at J to 3 bases, leaving 3 bases not matched to a gene. The CDR3 sequence is 14 residues long. CDR3 protein: CASSPGGVNQPQHF. DNA of the CDR3: TGTGCCAGCAGCCCAGGGGGCGTCAATCAGCCCCAGCATTTT. The whole variable domain, filled in from reference TRBV7-9 and TRBJ1-5, reads DTGVSQNPRHKITKRGQNVTFRCDPISEHNRLYWYRQTLGQGPEFLTYFQNEAQLEKSRLLSDRFSAERPKGSFSTLEIQRTEQGDSAMYLCASSPGGVNQPQHFGDGTRLSIL.

V is TRBV3-1 and J is TRBJ2-7; 9 bases agree with TRBD2. The end of the DNA fits TRBJ2-4 better, so the J call may be wrong. The CDR3 runs to 17 residues. Germline V gene data show CDR1 as LGHDT and CDR2 as YNNKEL (reference sequence). The CDR3, as DNA: TGTGCCAGCAGCCAACTGGCGGGGGGGCTGGAAGAAAACATTCAGTACTTC. Translating it yields CASSQLAGGLEENIQYF.

The rearrangement joins TRBV27 to TRBJ2-4; D is undetermined. The germline CDR1 and CDR2 sequences are MNHEY and SMNVEV (reference sequence). The CDR3 covers 12 residues. Trimming cost V 1 base and J 13 bases, with 11 bases left between them. CDR3 in amino acids: CASSLWGGEQYF. The DNA of the CDR3 is TGTGCCAGCAGTTTATGGGGTGGAGAGCAGTACTTC.

The chain couples TRBV7-3 to TRBJ2-4; D unclear. Trimming took 3 bases from V and 2 from J, leaving 5 bases between them. Germline-derived CDR1 and CDR2 are SGHTA and FQGTGA. The CDR3 runs 13 residues. For the CDR3, the DNA is TGTGCCAGCAGCTTTGATCCCAAAAACATTCAGTACTTC. As protein: CASSFDPKNIQYF.

Comment on this clonotype: One end of the junction varies from germline; a read error may be responsible. The V and J genes are TRBV20-1 and TRBJ2-3; D is undetermined. Germline assignment: CDR1 DFQATT and CDR2 SNEGSKA (reference sequence). The CDR3 is 13 amino acids. The CDR3 loop is CGARRQGTDTQYF. DNA for the CDR3: TGCGGTGCTAGGCGGCAGGGCACAGATACGCAGTATTTT.

The V and J genes are TRBV20-1 and TRBJ2-5; 11 bases agree with TRBD1. The length of the CDR3 is 15 residues. With V trimmed by 2 bases and J by 7 bases, 9 bases remained unmatched. Germline V gives CDR1 DFQATT, CDR2 SNEGSKA (reference sequence). This chain's CDR3 is CSARLGQGAAGTQYF. In DNA form, the CDR3 reads TGCAGTGCTAGACTTGGACAGGGGGCGGCTGGGACCCAGTACTTC.

This clonotype was seen a few times. V is TRBV5-1 and J is TRBJ2-1, with D perhaps matching TRBD1 (6 bases). Germline values: CDR1 SGHRS, CDR2 YFSETQ. The germline V and J ends were trimmed by 4 bases and 6 bases, with 20 bases remaining between them. The CDR3 is 16 amino acids. In nucleotides, the CDR3 is TGCGCCAGCAGCCCGCTGACCTCGGGACAAGGCAATGAGCAGTTCTTC. Encoded protein: CASSPLTSGQGNEQFF.

The chain employs TRBV7-2 and TRBJ1-2; D is uncertain. V lost 10 bases, J lost 8 bases, and 26 bases lay in between. The germline gives CDR1 SGHTA, CDR2 FQGNSA. The length of the CDR3 is 15 residues. As DNA, the CDR3 is TGTGCCACTAATACTAGGGTACCTCAGATCCGCGGCTACACCTTC. Its translation: CATNTRVPQIRGYTF.

The table lists this clonotype with a few counts. The gene calls are TRBV7-9 and TRBJ2-1; 7 bases map to TRBD1. The germline V gene encodes CDR1 SEHNR and CDR2 FQNEAQ (reference sequence). Trimming removed 1 base from V and 10 bases from J; junction bases left unmatched: 1. The length of the CDR3 is 12 residues. The CDR3 loop is CASSLEGAEQFF. Here the CDR3 DNA reads TGTGCCAGCAGCTTAGAGGGGGCGGAGCAGTTCTTC.

This clonotype was observed a handful of times. The V and J genes are TRBV5-1 and TRBJ2-7, with D hard to call. CDR1 and CDR2 from the germline V gene are SGHRS and YFSETQ. The V end lost 0 bases, the J end lost 5 bases, and 9 bases lay between the germline ends. CDR3 length: 13 residues. The CDR3 sequence: CASSLAEVDEQYF. The CDR3 nucleotides are TGCGCCAGCAGCTTGGCCGAGGTAGACGAGCAGTACTTC.

Notes on this clonotype: An end of the junction differs from the germline gene, which may be a read error. The chain combines TRBV7-3 with TRBJ2-6; TRBD2 matches at 7 bases. This CDR3 is 18 amino acids long. From germline, CDR1 is SGHTA and CDR2 FQGTGA. CDR3 DNA sequence: TGTGTCAGCAGCTTAAGGCAGGGAGGGGCATCTGGGGCCAACGTCCTGACTTTC. This gives the protein CVSSLRQGGASGANVLTF. Full variable domain (outside the CDR3, taken from reference TRBV7-3 and TRBJ2-6): GAGVSQTPSNKVTEKGKYVELRCDPISGHTALYWYRQSLGQGPEFLIYFQGTGAADDSGLPNDRFFAVRPEGSVSTLKIQRTERGDSAVYLCVSSLRQGGASGANVLTFGAGSRLTVL.

This chain connects TRBV9 to TRBJ1-2; D is ambiguous. Germline V gene sequence: CDR1 SGDLS, CDR2 YYNGEE. This CDR3 has 15 residues. The ends were cut back, 4 bases at V and 9 bases at J, with 22 bases in the middle. The CDR3 loop is CASSSRGRLSSSYTF. Here the CDR3 DNA reads TGTGCCAGCAGCTCCCGTGGACGACTCTCAAGTAGCTACACCTTC.

The J gene is TRBJ2-3, the V gene TRBV7-2, with TRBD2 matching over 9 bases. Germline CDR1 and CDR2: SGHTA and FQGNSA. This CDR3 is built from 17 residues. After removal of 5 bases from V and 2 bases from J, the junction contained 11 bases not matched to a gene. DNA for the CDR3: TGTGCCAGCAGCCTATCCGGGACTAGCCCAAACACAGATACGCAGTATTTT. Translation gives CASSLSGTSPNTDTQYF.